This T cell receptor (beta chain) is drawn from a study of blood T cells in healthy people across ages. Study-wide results and limits: Estimates based on one million T cells were treated as lower bounds.

Details on this clonotype: The antigen is unknown.

Using a J-beta primer mix together with a sample-barcoded 5' primer, a second PCR was run for roughly 6 to 11 cycles. TCRdb re-analysed the 5' RACE reads in MiXCR, keeping a single row per CDR3 protein. The repertoire holds around 1.5 million distinct CDR3 sequences, with roughly 60% as singletons. This TCR came from a man aged 18 to 29 in good health. The specimen was blood.

The CDR3 region is CASSLHPRDQETQYF. Written as DNA, the CDR3 is TGTGCCAGCAGCTTACACCCTAGGGACCAAGAGACCCAGTACTTC. The chain joins TRBV11-2 to TRBJ2-5; no clear D gene. Germline V gene lookup returns CDR1 SGHAT and CDR2 FQNNGV. Trimming pared 2 bases from V and 0 bases from J, leaving 10 bases between. The length of the CDR3 is 15 residues.